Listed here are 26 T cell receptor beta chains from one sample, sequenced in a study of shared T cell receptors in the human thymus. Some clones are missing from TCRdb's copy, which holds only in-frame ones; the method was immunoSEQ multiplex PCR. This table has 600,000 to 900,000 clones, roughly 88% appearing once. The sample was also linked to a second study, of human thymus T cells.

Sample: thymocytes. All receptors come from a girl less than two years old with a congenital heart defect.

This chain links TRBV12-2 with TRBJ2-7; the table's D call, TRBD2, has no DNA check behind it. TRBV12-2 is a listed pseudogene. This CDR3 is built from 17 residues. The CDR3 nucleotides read TGTGCAAGTCGCTTAGTTGGAGGGCCCCCTCCATTTTACGAGCAGTACTTC. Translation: CASRLVGGPPPFYEQYF.

The CDR3 sequence: CASSQTVNYGYTF. CDR3 DNA: TGTGCCAGCTCTCAGACAGTTAACTATGGCTACACCTTC. The chain joins TRBV2 to TRBJ1-2, with D perhaps matching TRBD1 (5 bases). Germline assignment: CDR1 SNHLY and CDR2 FYNNEI. This CDR3 has 13 amino acids. V dropped 8 bases and J dropped 1 base, with 11 bases sitting between them.

The DNA of the CDR3 is TGTGCCAGCAGCTGGACAGGGTGGGGAGCTTTCTTT. Translated, it gives CASSWTGWGAFF. The chain recombines TRBV6-5 with TRBJ1-1, with 8 bases aligning to TRBD1. The CDR3 runs to 12 residues. The ends lost 6 bases at V and 10 bases at J; junction bases unmatched: 7. Germline CDR1 and CDR2: MNHEY and SVGAGI.

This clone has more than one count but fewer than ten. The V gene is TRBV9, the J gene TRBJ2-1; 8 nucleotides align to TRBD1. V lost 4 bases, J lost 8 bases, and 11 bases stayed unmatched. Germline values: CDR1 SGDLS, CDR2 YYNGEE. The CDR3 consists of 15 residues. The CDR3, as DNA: TGTGCCAGCAGCTCCGGACAGGGTGTTTCGGATGAGCAGTTCTTC. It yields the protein CASSSGQGVSDEQFF.

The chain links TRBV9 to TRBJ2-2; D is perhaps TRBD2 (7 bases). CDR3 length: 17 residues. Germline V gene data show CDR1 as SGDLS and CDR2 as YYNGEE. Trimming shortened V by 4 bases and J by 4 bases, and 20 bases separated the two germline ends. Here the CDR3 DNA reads TGTGCCAGCAGCAAGGGGGGGCTAGAGGAGGGCACCGGGGAGCTGTTTTTT. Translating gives CASSKGGLEEGTGELFF.

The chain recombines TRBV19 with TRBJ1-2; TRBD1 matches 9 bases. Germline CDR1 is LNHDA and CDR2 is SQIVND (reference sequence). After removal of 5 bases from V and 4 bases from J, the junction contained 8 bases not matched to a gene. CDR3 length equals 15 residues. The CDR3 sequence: CASSPHRGLCYGYTF. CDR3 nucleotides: TGTGCCAGTAGTCCCCACAGGGGGCTGTGCTATGGCTACACCTTC. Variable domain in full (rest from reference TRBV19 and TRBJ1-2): DGGITQSPKYLFRKEGQNVTLSCEQNLNHDAMYWYRQDPGQGLRLIYYSQIVNDFQKGDIAEGYSVSREKKESFPLTVTSAQKNPTAFYLCASSPHRGLCYGYTFGSGTRLTVV.

The CDR3 reads CATSRDLPITGREETQYF. The CDR3, as DNA: TGTGCCACCAGCAGAGATCTCCCCATCACAGGGAGAGAAGAGACCCAGTACTTC. The J gene is TRBJ2-5, the V gene TRBV15, with a tentative D call TRBD1 (6 bases). The length of the CDR3 is 18 residues. V was cut by 0 bases and J by 3 bases, with 20 bases left in between. Per the germline V gene, CDR1 is LNHNV and CDR2 is YYDKDF (reference sequence).

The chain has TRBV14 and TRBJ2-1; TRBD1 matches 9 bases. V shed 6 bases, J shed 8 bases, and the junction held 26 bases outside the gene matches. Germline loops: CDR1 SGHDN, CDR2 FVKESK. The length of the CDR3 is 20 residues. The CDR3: CASSLKGPPQGARRSDEQFF. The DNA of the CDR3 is TGTGCCAGCAGTCTCAAGGGCCCTCCACAGGGGGCGAGACGAAGTGATGAGCAGTTCTTC.

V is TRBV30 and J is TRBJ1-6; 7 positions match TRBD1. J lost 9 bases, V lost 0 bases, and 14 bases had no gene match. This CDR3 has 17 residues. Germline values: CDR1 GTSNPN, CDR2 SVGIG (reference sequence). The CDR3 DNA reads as TGTGCCTGGAGTGTACGTCCCGGGACAGCTTTCGGTTCACCCCTCCACTTT. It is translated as CAWSVRPGTAFGSPLHF.

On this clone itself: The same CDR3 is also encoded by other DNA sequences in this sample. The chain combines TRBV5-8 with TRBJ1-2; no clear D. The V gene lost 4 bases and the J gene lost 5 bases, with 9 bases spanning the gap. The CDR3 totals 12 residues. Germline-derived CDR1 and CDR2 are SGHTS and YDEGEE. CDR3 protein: CASSLGLYGYTF. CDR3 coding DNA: TGTGCCAGCAGCCTTGGACTGTATGGCTACACCTTC.

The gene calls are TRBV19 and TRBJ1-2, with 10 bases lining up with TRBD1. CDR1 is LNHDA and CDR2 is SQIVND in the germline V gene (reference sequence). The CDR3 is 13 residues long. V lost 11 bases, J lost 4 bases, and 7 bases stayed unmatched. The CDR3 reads CALDRGRVYGYTF. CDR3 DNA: TGTGCCCTTGACAGGGGGCGGGTCTATGGCTACACCTTC.

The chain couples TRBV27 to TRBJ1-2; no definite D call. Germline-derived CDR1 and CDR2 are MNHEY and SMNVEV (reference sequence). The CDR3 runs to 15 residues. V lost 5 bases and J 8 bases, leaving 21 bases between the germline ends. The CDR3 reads CASSPGPFRRLGYTF. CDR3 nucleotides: TGTGCCAGCAGTCCAGGACCCTTTCGGAGGCTCGGCTACACCTTC.

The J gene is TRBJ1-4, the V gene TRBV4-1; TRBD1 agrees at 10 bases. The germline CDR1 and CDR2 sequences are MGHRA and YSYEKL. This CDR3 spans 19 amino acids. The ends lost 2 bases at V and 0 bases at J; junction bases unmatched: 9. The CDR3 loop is CASSQSDRGHSATNEKLFF. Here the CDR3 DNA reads TGCGCCAGCAGCCAATCCGACAGGGGGCATTCCGCAACTAATGAAAAACTGTTTTTT.

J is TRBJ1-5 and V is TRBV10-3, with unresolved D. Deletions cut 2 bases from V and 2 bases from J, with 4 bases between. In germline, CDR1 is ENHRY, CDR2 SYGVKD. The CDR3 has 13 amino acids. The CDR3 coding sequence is TGTGCCATCAGTGAGATCGGCAATCAGCCCCAGCATTTT. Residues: CAISEIGNQPQHF.

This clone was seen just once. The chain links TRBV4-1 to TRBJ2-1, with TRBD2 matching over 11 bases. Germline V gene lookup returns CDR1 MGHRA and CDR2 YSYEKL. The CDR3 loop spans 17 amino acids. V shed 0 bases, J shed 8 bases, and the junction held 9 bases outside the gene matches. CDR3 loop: CASSQDLLAGGGDEQFF. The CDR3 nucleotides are TGCGCCAGCAGCCAAGATCTTCTAGCGGGGGGTGGGGATGAGCAGTTCTTC.

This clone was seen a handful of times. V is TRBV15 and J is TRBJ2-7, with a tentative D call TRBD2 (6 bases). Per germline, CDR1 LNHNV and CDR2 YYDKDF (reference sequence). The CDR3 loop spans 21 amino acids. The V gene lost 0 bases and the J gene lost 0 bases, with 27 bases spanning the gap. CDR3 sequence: CATSRDIGSAGPSFSSYEQYF. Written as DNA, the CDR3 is TGTGCCACCAGCAGAGATATCGGTTCGGCGGGGCCATCATTCAGCTCCTACGAGCAGTACTTC.

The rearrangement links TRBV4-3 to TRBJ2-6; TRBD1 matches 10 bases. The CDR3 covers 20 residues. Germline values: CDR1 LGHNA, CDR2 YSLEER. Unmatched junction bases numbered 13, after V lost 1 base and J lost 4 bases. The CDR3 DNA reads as TGCGCCAGCAGCCAAGTGGGCTTGGGACAGGGGCCGAAGGGGGCCAACGTCCTGACTTTC. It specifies CASSQVGLGQGPKGANVLTF.

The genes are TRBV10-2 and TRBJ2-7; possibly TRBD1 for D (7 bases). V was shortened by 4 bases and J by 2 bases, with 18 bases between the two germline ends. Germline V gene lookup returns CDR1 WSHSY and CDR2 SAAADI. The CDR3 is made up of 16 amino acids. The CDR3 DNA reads TGCGCCAGCAGTGGGAAACGCGGGACAGATCCCTACGAGCAGTACTTC. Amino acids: CASSGKRGTDPYEQYF.

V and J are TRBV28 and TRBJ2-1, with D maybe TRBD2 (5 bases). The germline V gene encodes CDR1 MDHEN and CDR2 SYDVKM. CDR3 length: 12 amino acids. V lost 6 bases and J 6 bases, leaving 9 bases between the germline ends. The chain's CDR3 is CASRKTSNEQFF. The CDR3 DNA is TGTGCCAGCAGAAAAACTAGCAATGAGCAGTTCTTC. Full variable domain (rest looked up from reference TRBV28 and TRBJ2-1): DVKVTQSSRYLVKRTGEKVFLECVQDMDHENMFWYRQDPGLGLRLIYFSYDVKMKEKGDIPEGYSVSREKKERFSLILESASTNQTSMYLCASRKTSNEQFFGPGTRLTVL.

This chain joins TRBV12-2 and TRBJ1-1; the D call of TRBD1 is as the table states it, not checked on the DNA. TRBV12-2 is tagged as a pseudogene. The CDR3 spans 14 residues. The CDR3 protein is CASRSSRGIAEAFF. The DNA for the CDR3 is TGTGCAAGTCGCTCTAGCAGGGGTATCGCTGAAGCTTTCTTT.

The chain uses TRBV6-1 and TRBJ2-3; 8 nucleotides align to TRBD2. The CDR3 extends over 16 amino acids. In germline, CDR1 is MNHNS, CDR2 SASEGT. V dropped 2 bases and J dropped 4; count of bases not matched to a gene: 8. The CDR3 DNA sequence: TGTGCCAGCAGTGAATTGGCGCCGGGGGGGCCAGATACGCAGTATTTT. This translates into CASSELAPGGPDTQYF.

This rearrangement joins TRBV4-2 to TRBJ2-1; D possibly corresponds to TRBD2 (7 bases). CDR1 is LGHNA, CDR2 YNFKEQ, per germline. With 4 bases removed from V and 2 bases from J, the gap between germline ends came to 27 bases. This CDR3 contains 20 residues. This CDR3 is CASSPDSSEGGFSAYNEQFF. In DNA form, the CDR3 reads TGTGCCAGCAGCCCCGATTCCAGTGAGGGGGGGTTTTCGGCCTACAATGAGCAGTTCTTC.

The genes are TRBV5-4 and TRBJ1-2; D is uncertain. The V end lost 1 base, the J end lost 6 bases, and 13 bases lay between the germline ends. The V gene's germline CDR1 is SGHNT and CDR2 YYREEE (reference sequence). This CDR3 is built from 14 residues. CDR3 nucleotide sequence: TGTGCCAGCAGCTTGCCGGGTAGATCCGATGGCTACACCTTC. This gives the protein CASSLPGRSDGYTF. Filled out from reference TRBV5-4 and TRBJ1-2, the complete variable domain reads ETGVTQSPTHLIKTRGQQVTLRCSSQSGHNTVSWYQQALGQGPQFIFQYYREEENGRGNFPPRFSGLQFPNYSSELNVNALELDDSALYLCASSLPGRSDGYTFGSGTRLTVV.

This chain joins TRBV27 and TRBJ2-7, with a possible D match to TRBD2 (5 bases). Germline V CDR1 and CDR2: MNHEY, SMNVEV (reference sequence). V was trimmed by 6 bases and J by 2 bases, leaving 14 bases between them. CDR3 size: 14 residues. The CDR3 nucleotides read TGTGCCAGCAGCCCTTTCGGGGTCACCTACGAGCAGTACTTC. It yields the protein CASSPFGVTYEQYF.

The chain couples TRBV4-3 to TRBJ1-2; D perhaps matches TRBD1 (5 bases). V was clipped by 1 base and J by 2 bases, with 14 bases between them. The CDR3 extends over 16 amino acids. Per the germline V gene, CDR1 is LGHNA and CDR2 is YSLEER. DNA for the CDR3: TGCGCCAGCAGCCAAGTAGCCAGGGTGGCCAACTATGGCTACACCTTC. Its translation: CASSQVARVANYGYTF.

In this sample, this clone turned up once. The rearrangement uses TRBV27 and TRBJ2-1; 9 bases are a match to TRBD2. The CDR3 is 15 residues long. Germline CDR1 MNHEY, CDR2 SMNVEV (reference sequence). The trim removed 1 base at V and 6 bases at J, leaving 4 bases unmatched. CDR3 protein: CASSLLSGGSNEQFF. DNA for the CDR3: TGTGCCAGCAGTTTATTAAGCGGGGGGAGCAATGAGCAGTTCTTC.